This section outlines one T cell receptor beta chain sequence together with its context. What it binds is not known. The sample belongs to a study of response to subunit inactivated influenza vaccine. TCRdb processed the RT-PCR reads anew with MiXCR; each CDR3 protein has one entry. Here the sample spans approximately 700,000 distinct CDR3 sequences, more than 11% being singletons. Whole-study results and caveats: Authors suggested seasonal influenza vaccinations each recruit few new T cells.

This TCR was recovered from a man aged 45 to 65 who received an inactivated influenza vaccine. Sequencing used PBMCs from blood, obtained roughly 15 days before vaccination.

CDR3 sequence (DNA): TGTGCCAGCAGCCCGGAGGGCAGGCGCAATGAGCAGTTCTTC. This gives the protein CASSPEGRRNEQFF. The chain uses TRBV12-3 or TRBV12-4 and TRBJ2-1; D is possibly TRBD2 (6 bases). This CDR3 spans 14 amino acids. Trimming removed 6 bases from V and 6 bases from J, with 15 bases in between.